These 14 T cell receptor beta chains share one sample of origin, sequenced in a study of metastatic and nonmetastatic thyroid tumors. No patient received treatment before thyroid surgery. TCRdb re-analyzed the PCR reads using MiXCR. The sample yields around 19,000 clones, around 29% seen once. The sample consisted of blood. The source is a female donor with papillary thyroid cancer or a benign thyroid nodule (not recorded which). Some clones in this sample may be carry-over from other donors' samples.

This clone is medium-sized. V and J are TRBV6-4 and TRBJ2-1; D unclear. Germline lookup yields CDR1 MRHNA and CDR2 SNTAGT. V lost 2 bases, J lost 4 bases, and 9 bases lay in between. The CDR3 sequence is 14 residues long. The chain's CDR3 is CASSDGNRYNEQFF. As DNA, the CDR3 is TGTGCCAGCAGTGACGGGAACAGATACAATGAGCAGTTCTTC.

This clone occurred a few times. The chain recombines TRBV7-9 with TRBJ2-2; unclear D gene. This CDR3 is 12 amino acids long. Trimming took off 3 bases at V and 8 bases at J, with 7 bases between the two ends. CDR1 SEHNR and CDR2 FQNEAQ come from the germline V gene (reference sequence). The CDR3 loop reads CASSLDAGELFF. The CDR3 DNA reads as TGTGCCAGCAGCTTGGATGCGGGGGAGCTGTTTTTT.

J is TRBJ2-7 and V is TRBV6-1, with 12 bases fitting TRBD1. With V trimmed by 7 bases and J by 5 bases, 9 bases remained unmatched. CDR3 length equals 15 residues. CDR1 is MNHNS, CDR2 SASEGT, per germline. The CDR3 here is CASKLTGTGGDEQYF. CDR3 DNA: TGTGCCAGCAAACTTACCGGGACAGGGGGCGACGAGCAGTACTTC.

This rearrangement joins TRBV9 to TRBJ2-7; 10 nucleotides line up with TRBD1. With V trimmed by 3 bases and J by 6 bases, 12 bases remained unmatched. This CDR3 is 16 amino acids long. Germline V gives CDR1 SGDLS, CDR2 YYNGEE. The CDR3 DNA reads as TGTGCCAGCAGCGACAACCCGGGACAGGGGACAGCCGAGCAGTACTTC. It codes for CASSDNPGQGTAEQYF.

This clone was seen repeatedly, ten times or more. The genes are TRBV28 and TRBJ1-1; D is uncertain. V lost 3 bases to trimming and J lost 0 bases, with 17 bases between them. Germline CDR1 reads MDHEN; CDR2 reads SYDVKM. CDR3 size: 17 residues. CDR3 bases: TGTGCCAGCAGTTTTTACTATGTGCGGACCATGAACACTGAAGCTTTCTTT. Translated, it gives CASSFYYVRTMNTEAFF.

This clone occurred a few times. The chain is built from TRBV28 and TRBJ1-2; 8 bases are a match to TRBD1. The CDR3 contains 13 residues. Germline trimming cut 5 bases from V and 4 bases from J; bases unmatched to any gene: 3. CDR1 MDHEN and CDR2 SYDVKM come from the germline V gene. The CDR3 coding sequence is TGTGCCAGCAGTGTACAGGGGGGCTATGGCTACACCTTC. It codes for CASSVQGGYGYTF.

The chain recombines TRBV20-1 with TRBJ1-1; D ambiguous. Germline CDR1 reads DFQATT; CDR2 reads SNEGSKA (reference sequence). The CDR3 has 11 amino acids. V lost 6 bases, J lost 10 bases, and 15 bases lay in between. The DNA of the CDR3 is TGCAGTGCCGAAGGGCGGATCGGAGCTTTCTTT. It specifies CSAEGRIGAFF.

This clone is medium-sized in the sample. The chain combines TRBV2 with TRBJ1-6; D is unclear. Germline assignment: CDR1 SNHLY and CDR2 FYNNEI. V lost 2 bases to trimming and J lost 7 bases, with 9 bases between them. The CDR3 length is 14 residues. CDR3 nucleotides: TGTGCCAGCAGTGAAAATAGGGAAAATTCACCCCTCCACTTT. Translating gives CASSENRENSPLHF.

The chain has TRBV4-2 and TRBJ1-2; the match to TRBD1 covers 8 bases. The CDR3 runs to 16 residues. Germline-derived CDR1 and CDR2 are LGHNA and YNFKEQ. J was trimmed by 5 bases and V by 4 bases; bases with no gene match: 12. The CDR3 coding sequence is TGTGCCAGCAGCCCTGACCCGGGACAGGTAGAGTATGGCTACACCTTC. Translated, it gives CASSPDPGQVEYGYTF.

This clone qualifies as medium-sized. The V and J genes are TRBV15 and TRBJ1-2; 10 nucleotides align to TRBD1. CDR3 length equals 16 residues. Germline V lookup: CDR1 LNHNV, CDR2 YYDKDF (reference sequence). The V segment lost 0 bases and the J segment 4 bases; nucleotides outside the gene matches: 5. The CDR3 sequence is CATSRDGQGELYGYTF. The DNA of the CDR3 is TGTGCCACCAGCAGAGACGGACAGGGGGAGCTCTATGGCTACACCTTC. Full variable domain (outside the CDR3, taken from reference TRBV15 and TRBJ1-2): DAMVIQNPRYQVTQFGKPVTLSCSQTLNHNVMYWYQQKSSQAPKLLFHYYDKDFNNEADTPDNFQSRRPNTSFCFLDIRSPGLGDTAMYLCATSRDGQGELYGYTFGSGTRLTVV.

This clone has only a few counts. This chain joins TRBV6-5 and TRBJ2-7; either TRBD1 or TRBD2 may fit D (5 bases each). V dropped 0 bases and J dropped 6 bases, with 9 bases sitting between them. Germline V lookup: CDR1 MNHEY, CDR2 SVGAGI. The CDR3 runs 13 residues. The CDR3 DNA reads as TGTGCCAGCAGTTACTCGTCGGGGCTCGAGCAGTACTTC. It specifies CASSYSSGLEQYF.

This clone occurred many times. The chain recombines TRBV2 with TRBJ1-5; D is undetermined. Germline CDR1 reads SNHLY; CDR2 reads FYNNEI. V lost 4 bases, J lost 5 bases, and 9 bases lay in between. This CDR3 is built from 13 residues. CDR3 nucleotide sequence: TGTGCCAGCAGTGCGTTCACTCATCAGCCCCAGCATTTT. Translation gives CASSAFTHQPQHF.

This clone is medium-sized. The chain is built from TRBV6-1 and TRBJ2-3; 9 bases are shared with TRBD2. Losses at the gene ends were 5 bases for V and 2 bases for J; bases not matched to a gene: 5. From germline, CDR1 is MNHNS and CDR2 SASEGT. The CDR3 is made up of 15 amino acids. The CDR3 spells CASSLGLANTDTQYF. CDR3 bases: TGTGCCAGCAGTTTGGGACTAGCTAACACAGATACGCAGTATTTT.

The CDR3 DNA is TGTGCCAGCTCACTCTCGGGTAGCAATCAGCCCCAGCATTTT. It yields the protein CASSLSGSNQPQHF. The rearrangement uses TRBV18 and TRBJ1-5, with unresolved D. Germline values: CDR1 KGHSH, CDR2 LQKENI. The length of the CDR3 is 14 residues. Trimming cost V 4 bases and J 0 bases, with 7 bases left between them. Based on the CDR3 plus reference TRBV18 and TRBJ1-5, the full variable domain is NAGVMQNPRHLVRRRGQEARLRCSPMKGHSHVYWYRQLPEEGLKFMVYLQKENIIDESGMPKERFSAEFPKEGPSILRIQQVVRGDSAAYFCASSLSGSNQPQHFGDGTRLSIL.